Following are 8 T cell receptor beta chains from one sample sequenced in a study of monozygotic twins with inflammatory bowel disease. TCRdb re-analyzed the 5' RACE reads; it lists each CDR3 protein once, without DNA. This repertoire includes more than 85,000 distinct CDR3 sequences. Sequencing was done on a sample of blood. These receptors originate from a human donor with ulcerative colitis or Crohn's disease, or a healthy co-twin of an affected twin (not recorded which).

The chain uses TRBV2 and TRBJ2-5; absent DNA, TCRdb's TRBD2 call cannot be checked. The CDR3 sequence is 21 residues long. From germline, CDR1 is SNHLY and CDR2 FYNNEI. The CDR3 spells CASSEAPPGLAGGILKETQYF.

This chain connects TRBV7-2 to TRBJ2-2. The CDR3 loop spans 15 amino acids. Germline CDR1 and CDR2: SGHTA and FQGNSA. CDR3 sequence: CASSAKPLTSGELFF.

The CDR3 is CASSELAGMGETQYF. The chain carries TRBV25-1 and TRBJ2-5; absent DNA, TCRdb's TRBD1 call cannot be checked. Germline lookup yields CDR1 MGHDK and CDR2 SYGVNS. This CDR3 is built from 15 residues.

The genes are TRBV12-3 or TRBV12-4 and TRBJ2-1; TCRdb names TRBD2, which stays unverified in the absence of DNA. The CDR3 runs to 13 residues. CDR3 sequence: CASRGEGYNEQFF.

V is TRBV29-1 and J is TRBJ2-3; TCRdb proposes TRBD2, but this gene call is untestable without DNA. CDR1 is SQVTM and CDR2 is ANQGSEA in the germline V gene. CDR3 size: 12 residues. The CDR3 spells CSVGGLRDTQYF.

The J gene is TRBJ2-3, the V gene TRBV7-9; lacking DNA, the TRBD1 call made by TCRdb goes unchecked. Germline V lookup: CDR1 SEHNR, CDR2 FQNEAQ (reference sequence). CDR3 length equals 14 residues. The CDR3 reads CASSLAGGQDTQYF.

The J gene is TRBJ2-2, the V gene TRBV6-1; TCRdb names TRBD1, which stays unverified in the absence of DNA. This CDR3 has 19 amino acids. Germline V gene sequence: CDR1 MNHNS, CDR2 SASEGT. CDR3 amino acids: CASSEGRGYNWENTGELFF.

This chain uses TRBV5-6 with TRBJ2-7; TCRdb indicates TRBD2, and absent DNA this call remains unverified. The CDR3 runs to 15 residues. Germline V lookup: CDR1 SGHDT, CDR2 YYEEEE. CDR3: CASSRVVAGAEEQYF.